The source of this T cell receptor (beta chain) is a study of T-cell memory formation after mild COVID-19. TCRdb independently ran MiXCR on the 5' RACE reads; one entry per CDR3 protein. The table lists 450,000 to 650,000 distinct CDR3 sequences, roughly 18% of them singletons. This clonotype has a handful of counts. Germline assignment: CDR1 SGHVS and CDR2 FQNEAQ. Trimming pared 4 bases from V and 2 bases from J, leaving 7 bases between. This CDR3 contains 13 residues. V and J are TRBV7-8 and TRBJ2-3; no clear D. Sequenced material: PBMCs or a T cell subset sorted from them (not recorded which). The TCR sequence derives from an adult woman who had mild COVID-19 (a few samples of this study predate the infection). Cell type and time point are not known. The CDR3 spells CASSSEVTDTQYF. In nucleotides, the CDR3 is TGTGCCAGCAGCTCAGAGGTCACAGATACGCAGTATTTT.